The subject of this entry is one T cell receptor beta chain. The data stem from a study of T cell responses to AZD1222 COVID-19 vaccine. Study-wide context: Timing groups of about 4 and about 12 weeks for second doses were pooled.

Libraries were prepared by immunoSEQ multiplex PCR; TCRdb keeps only in-frame clonotypes and omits some of them. The repertoire holds around 110,000 clones, with roughly 93% as singletons. This CDR3 has 14 amino acids. V shed 1 base and J shed 3 bases, with 9 bases lying between them. The germline V gene has CDR1 SGHVS and CDR2 FQNEAQ. The clonotype comes from an adult in good health. The starting material was peripheral blood, obtained on day 0 of AZD1222 vaccination. The chain links TRBV7-8 to TRBJ2-5; D gene unclear. CDR3 loop: CASSLVGLEETQYF. CDR3 coding DNA: TGTGCCAGCAGCTTAGTTGGCCTAGAAGAGACCCAGTACTTC.